This TCR beta chain was captured in a study of T cell responses to AZD1222 COVID-19 vaccine. General study results and limits: Receipt of two AZD1222 doses was followed by a rise in Spike-specific TCR breadth and depth. Sampling that yielded the repertoires occurred only after the peak T cell response.

Concerning this clone itself: The antigen is unknown.

Generated by immunoSEQ multiplex PCR, the TCRdb table keeps only in-frame clones and is missing some. The table has about 84,000 clones, 70% to 90% seen once. Germline V gene data show CDR1 as MNHEY and CDR2 as SMNVEV (reference sequence). The J segment lost 6 bases and the V segment lost 2 bases, leaving 2 bases of the junction unmatched. This CDR3 spans 13 amino acids. Second doses were pooled across both intervals (about 4 or about 12 weeks). This receptor was obtained from an adult who received the AZD1222 COVID-19 vaccine. The chain uses TRBV27 and TRBJ2-5, with 8 bases identical to TRBD2. The specimen was peripheral blood, collected 28 days after the second AZD1222 dose. This CDR3 is CASSLTGGKTQYF. CDR3 sequence (DNA): TGTGCCAGCAGTTTAACGGGGGGGAAGACCCAGTACTTC.